Detailed here is one TCR beta chain. The CDR3 runs to 15 residues. CDR1 and CDR2 (germline): MNHEY, SMNVEV (reference sequence). V shed 5 bases and J shed 1 base, with 13 bases lying between them. An input of about 0.45 to 1 ug of RNA was subjected to reverse transcription using random hexamers. The immunoSEQ assay covered 54 Vbeta and 13 Jbeta segments for CDR3. TCRdb reanalysed the immunoSEQ multiplex PCR reads using MiXCR and keeps one entry per CDR3 protein. The repertoire consists of 110,000 to 150,000 distinct CDR3 sequences, with about 93% occurring once and the leading ten covering over 0.25%. The data were taken from a study of CD8 T cells in Susac syndrome. TCR beta from blood CD8+ and CD4+ T cells was sequenced. Controls matched for sex and age were healthy donors.

The receptor was isolated from a human donor in good health. The sequenced sample consisted of CD8+ T cells from PBMCs. The chain is built from TRBV27 and TRBJ2-3, with D possibly being TRBD1 (6 bases). The CDR3 is CASSLLQGGTDTQYF. The CDR3 region has the DNA TGTGCCAGCAGTCTACTACAGGGAGGCACAGATACGCAGTATTTT.